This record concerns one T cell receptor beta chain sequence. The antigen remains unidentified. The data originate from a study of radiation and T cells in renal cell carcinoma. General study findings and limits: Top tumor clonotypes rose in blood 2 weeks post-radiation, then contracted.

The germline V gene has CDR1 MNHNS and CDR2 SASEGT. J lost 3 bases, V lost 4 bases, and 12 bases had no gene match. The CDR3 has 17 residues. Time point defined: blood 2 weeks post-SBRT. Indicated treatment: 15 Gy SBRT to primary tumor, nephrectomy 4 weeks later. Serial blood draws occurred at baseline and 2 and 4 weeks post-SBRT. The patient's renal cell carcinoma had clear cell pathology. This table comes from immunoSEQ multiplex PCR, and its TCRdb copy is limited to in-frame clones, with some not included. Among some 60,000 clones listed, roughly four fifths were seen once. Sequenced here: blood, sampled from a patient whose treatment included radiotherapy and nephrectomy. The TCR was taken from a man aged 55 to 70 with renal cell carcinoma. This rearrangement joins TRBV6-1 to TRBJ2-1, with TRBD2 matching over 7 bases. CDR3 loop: CASSVSSGATLYNEQFF. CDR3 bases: TGTGCCAGCAGTGTTTCTAGCGGAGCCACCCTCTACAATGAGCAGTTCTTC.